This note documents a single T cell receptor (beta chain) sequence. Its specificity is unknown. Tregs were sorted as CD4+CD25+CD127-/low cells. The study, taken as a whole, reports: Tumor memory CD4+ T cell TCR gene usage clustered with blood and lymph node memory CD4+ cells and lymph node naive CD4+ cells. Tumor Tregs overlapped most with tumor, then blood, naive CD4+ cells.

The V end was cut by 4 bases, the J end by 0 bases, with 16 bases between. This CDR3 comprises 16 residues. Germline lookup yields CDR1 MNHNS and CDR2 SASEGT. Full-length variable regions came from constant-region reverse primers plus semi-nested Nested Universal Primer A PCR. TCRdb re-analysed the 5' RACE reads in MiXCR, keeping a single row per CDR3 protein. The sample has thousands of distinct CDR3 sequences; around 53% are singletons. V gene TRBV6-1 combines with J gene TRBJ2-7; D unclear. The receptor was derived from a female donor with breast cancer. What was sequenced was Tregs sorted from a lymph node. The CDR3 region is CASSAAAGPSSYEQYF. The DNA of the CDR3 is TGTGCCAGCAGTGCGGCCGCCGGGCCCAGCTCCTACGAGCAGTACTTC.